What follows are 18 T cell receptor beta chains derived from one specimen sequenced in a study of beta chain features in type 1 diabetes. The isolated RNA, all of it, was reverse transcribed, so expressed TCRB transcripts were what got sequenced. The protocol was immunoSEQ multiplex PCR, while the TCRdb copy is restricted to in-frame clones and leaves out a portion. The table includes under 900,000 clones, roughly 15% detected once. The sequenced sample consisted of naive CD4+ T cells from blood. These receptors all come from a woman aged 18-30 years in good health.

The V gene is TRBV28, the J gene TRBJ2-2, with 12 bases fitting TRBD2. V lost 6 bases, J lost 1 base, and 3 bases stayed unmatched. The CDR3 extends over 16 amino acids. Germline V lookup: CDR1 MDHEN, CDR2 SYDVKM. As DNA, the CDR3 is TGTGCCAGCAGCCCGACTAGCGGGAGGAACACCGGGGAGCTGTTTTTT. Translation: CASSPTSGRNTGELFF.

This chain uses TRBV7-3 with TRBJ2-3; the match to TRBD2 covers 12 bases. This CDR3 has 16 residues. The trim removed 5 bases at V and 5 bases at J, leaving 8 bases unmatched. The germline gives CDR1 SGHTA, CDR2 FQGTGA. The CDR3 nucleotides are TGTGCCAGCAGCCCGCGGACTAGCGGGATGAGAGATACGCAGTATTTT. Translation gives CASSPRTSGMRDTQYF.

CDR3 protein: CASSPEAGSTDTQYF. Written as DNA, the CDR3 is TGTGCCAGCAGCCCCGAAGCGGGCTCCACAGATACGCAGTATTTT. The chain recombines TRBV7-4 with TRBJ2-3; a possible D gene is TRBD2 (6 bases). Germline V lookup: CDR1 SGHVT, CDR2 SQSDAQ. The CDR3 is 15 amino acids. Between the trimmed V and J ends, which lost 5 bases and 2 bases, there was a span of 14 bases.

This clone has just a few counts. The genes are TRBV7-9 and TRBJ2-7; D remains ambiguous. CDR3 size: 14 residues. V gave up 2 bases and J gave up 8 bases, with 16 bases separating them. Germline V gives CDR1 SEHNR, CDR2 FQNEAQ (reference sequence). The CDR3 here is CASSLYAGMPKQYF. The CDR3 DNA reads TGTGCCAGCAGCTTATATGCTGGGATGCCTAAGCAGTACTTC. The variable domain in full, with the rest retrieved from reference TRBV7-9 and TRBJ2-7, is DTGVSQNPRHKITKRGQNVTFRCDPISEHNRLYWYRQTLGQGPEFLTYFQNEAQLEKSRLLSDRFSAERPKGSFSTLEIQRTEQGDSAMYLCASSLYAGMPKQYFGPGTRLTVT.

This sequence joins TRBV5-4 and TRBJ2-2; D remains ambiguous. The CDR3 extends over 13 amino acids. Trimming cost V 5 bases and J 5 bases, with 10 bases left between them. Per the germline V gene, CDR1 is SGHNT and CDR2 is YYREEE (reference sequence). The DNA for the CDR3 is TGTGCCAGCAGTTCCAGTGGGACCGGGGAGCTGTTTTTT. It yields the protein CASSSSGTGELFF.

CDR3 sequence: CSASRSGDQYF. In DNA form, the CDR3 reads TGCAGTGCTAGTCGCAGCGGAGACCAGTACTTC. The chain couples TRBV20-1 to TRBJ2-5, with a possible D match to TRBD2 (5 bases). CDR1 DFQATT and CDR2 SNEGSKA come from the germline V gene (reference sequence). Trimming stripped 3 bases from V and 10 bases from J, with 12 bases between. This CDR3 has 11 residues.

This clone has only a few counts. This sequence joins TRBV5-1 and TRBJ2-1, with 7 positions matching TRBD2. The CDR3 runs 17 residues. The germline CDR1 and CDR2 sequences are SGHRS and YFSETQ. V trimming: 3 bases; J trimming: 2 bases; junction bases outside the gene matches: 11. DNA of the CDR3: TGCGCCAGCAGCTCCCGGACTAGTGCTTTCGCCTACAATGAGCAGTTCTTC. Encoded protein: CASSSRTSAFAYNEQFF.

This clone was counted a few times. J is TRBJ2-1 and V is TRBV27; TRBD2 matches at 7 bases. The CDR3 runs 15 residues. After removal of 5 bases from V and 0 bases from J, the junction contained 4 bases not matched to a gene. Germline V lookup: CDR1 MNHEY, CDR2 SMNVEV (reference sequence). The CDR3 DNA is TGTGCCAGCAGTATTCGCGGGAGCTCCTACAATGAGCAGTTCTTC. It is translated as CASSIRGSSYNEQFF.

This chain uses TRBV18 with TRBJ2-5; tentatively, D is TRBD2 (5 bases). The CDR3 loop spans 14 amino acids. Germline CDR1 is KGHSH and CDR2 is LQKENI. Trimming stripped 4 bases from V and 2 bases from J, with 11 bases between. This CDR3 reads CASSRNRGQETQYF. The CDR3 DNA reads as TGTGCCAGCTCACGTAACCGGGGACAAGAGACCCAGTACTTC.

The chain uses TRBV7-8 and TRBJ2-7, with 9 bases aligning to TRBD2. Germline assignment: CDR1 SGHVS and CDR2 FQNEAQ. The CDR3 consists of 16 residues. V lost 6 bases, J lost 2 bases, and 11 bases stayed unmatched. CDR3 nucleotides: TGTGCCAGCAGTCCTAATGTAGCGGGAGCCACCTACGAGCAGTACTTC. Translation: CASSPNVAGATYEQYF.

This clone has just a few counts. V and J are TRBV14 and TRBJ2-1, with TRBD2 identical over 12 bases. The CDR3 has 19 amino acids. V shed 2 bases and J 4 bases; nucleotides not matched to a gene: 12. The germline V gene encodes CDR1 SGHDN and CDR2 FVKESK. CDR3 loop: CASSQHSSSGRAYYNEQFF. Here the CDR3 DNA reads TGTGCCAGCAGCCAACATAGTTCTAGCGGGAGGGCTTATTACAATGAGCAGTTCTTC.

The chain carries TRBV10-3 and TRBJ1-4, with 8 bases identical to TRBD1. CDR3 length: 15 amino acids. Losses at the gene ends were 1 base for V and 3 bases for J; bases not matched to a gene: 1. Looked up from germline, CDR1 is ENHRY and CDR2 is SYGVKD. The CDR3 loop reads CAISEWDRPNEKLFF. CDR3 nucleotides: TGTGCCATCAGTGAGTGGGACAGGCCTAATGAAAAACTGTTTTTT.

The CDR3, as DNA: TGCAGCGTTGGGATTACAGGGGGCAAATACGAGCAGTACTTC. This encodes CSVGITGGKYEQYF. The chain recombines TRBV29-1 with TRBJ2-5; 9 bases are a match to TRBD1. The tail of the sequence fits TRBJ2-7 better, so the J call may be wrong. In germline, CDR1 is SQVTM, CDR2 ANQGSEA. This CDR3 contains 14 residues.

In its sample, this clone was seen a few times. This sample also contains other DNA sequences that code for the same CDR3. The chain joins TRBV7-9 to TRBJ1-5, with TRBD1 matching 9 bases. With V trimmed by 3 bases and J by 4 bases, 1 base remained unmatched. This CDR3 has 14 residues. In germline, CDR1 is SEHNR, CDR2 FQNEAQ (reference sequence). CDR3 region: CASSLGQGNQPQHF. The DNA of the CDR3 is TGTGCCAGCAGCTTGGGACAGGGTAATCAGCCCCAGCATTTT.

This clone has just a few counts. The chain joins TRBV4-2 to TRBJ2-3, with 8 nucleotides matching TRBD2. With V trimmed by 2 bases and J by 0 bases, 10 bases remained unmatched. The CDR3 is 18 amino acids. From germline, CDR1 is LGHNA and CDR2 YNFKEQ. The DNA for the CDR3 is TGTGCCAGCAGCCAACTAGCGGGCCTGGGTCCTAGCACAGATACGCAGTATTTT. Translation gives CASSQLAGLGPSTDTQYF.

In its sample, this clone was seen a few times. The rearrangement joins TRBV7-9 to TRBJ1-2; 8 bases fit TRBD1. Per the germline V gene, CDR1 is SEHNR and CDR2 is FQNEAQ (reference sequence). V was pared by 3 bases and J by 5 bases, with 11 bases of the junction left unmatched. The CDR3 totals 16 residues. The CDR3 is CASSFGQGPIAYGYTF. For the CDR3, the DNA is TGTGCCAGCAGCTTCGGACAGGGACCAATCGCTTATGGCTACACCTTC.

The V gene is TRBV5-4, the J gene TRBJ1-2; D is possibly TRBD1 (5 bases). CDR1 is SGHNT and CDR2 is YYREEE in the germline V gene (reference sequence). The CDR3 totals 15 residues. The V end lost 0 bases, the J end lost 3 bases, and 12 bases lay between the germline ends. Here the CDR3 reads CASSLGAGLDYGYTF. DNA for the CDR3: TGTGCCAGCAGCTTGGGAGCAGGGCTCGACTATGGCTACACCTTC.

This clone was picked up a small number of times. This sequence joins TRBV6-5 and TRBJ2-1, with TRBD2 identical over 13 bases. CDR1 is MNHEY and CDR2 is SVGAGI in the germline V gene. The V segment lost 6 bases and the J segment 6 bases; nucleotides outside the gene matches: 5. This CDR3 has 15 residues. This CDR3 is CASRPGLAGPNEQFF. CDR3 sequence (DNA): TGTGCCAGCAGGCCGGGACTAGCGGGACCCAATGAGCAGTTCTTC.